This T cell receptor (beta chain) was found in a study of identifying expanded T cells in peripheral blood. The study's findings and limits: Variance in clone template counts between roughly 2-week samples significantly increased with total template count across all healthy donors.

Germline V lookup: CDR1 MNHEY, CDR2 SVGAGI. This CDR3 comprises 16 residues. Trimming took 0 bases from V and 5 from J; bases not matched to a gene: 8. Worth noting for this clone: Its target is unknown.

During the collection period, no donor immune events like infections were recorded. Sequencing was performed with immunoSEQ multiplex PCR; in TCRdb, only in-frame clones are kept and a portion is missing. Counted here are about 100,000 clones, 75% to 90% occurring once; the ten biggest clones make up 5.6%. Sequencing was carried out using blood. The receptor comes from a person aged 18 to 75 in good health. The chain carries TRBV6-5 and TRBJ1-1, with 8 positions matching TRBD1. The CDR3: CASSYSWTGSSTEAFF. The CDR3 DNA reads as TGTGCCAGCAGTTACTCCTGGACAGGGAGTTCAACTGAAGCTTTCTTT.